The rows below give T cell receptor beta chains drawn from one sample of a study of blood T cell repertoires in COVID-19. Data came from immunoSEQ multiplex PCR; TCRdb stores just in-frame clones and leaves some out. The data hold 300,000 to 400,000 clones, with more than 70% observed a single time. The source material was peripheral blood. These TCRs come from a woman between 65 and 79 years old with COVID-19, enrolled during active disease. CDR3s include the opening cysteine and the closing phenylalanine or tryptophan. The D gene is left open where the match is weak. Rows may omit the clone size; those that give it use once, few, many or a size class.

CDR3 length | D gene | J gene | clone size | V gene | CDR3 DNA | CDR3 protein
14 | - | TRBJ1-3 | - | TRBV18 | TGTGCCAGCTCACCGGGGGGTTCTGGAAACACCATATATTTT | CASSPGGSGNTIYF
15 | TRBD1 | TRBJ1-1 | - | TRBV6-1 | TGTGCCAGCAGGGCCTACGACAGGGAGGAGACTGAAGCTTTCTTT | CASRAYDREETEAFF
13 | - | TRBJ2-7 | - | TRBV5-4 | TGTGCCAGCAGCTCGACAGTAACCTACGAGCAGTACTTC | CASSSTVTYEQYF
15 | TRBD1 | TRBJ2-2 | - | TRBV10-3 | TGTGCCACAACGGGACAGGGGCGCGACACCGGGGAGCTGTTTTTT | CATTGQGRDTGELFF
15 | - | TRBJ1-1 | - | TRBV5-1 | TGCGCCAGCAGCTTGGGGGCAATTCATTTCACTGAAGCTTTCTTT | CASSLGAIHFTEAFF
14 | - | TRBJ2-5 | - | TRBV2 | TGTGCCAGCAACAGACGTTGGGGGGAAGAGACCCAGTACTTC | CASNRRWGEETQYF
11 | - | TRBJ2-7 | - | TRBV5-1 | TGCGCCAGCAGCCCCGGAGGGGAGCAGTACTTC | CASSPGGEQYF
14 | - | TRBJ2-7 | - | TRBV6-6 | TGTGCCAGCAGTTCACCGGGACTCCGGGAGGAGCAGTACTTC | CASSSPGLREEQYF
15 | - | TRBJ1-5 | - | TRBV19 | TGTGCCAGTGACGAGTTCTTGAGGAGCAATCAGCCCCAGCATTTT | CASDEFLRSNQPQHF
16 | TRBD1 | TRBJ2-2 | - | TRBV4-3 | TGCGCCAGCAGCCAAGATCCTCAGGGGGCGGTCGGGGAGCTGTTTTTT | CASSQDPQGAVGELFF
15 | TRBD1 | TRBJ2-5 | - | TRBV7-2 | TGTGCCAGCAGCCCGGACAGGGGCGGGCAAGAGACCCAGTACTTC | CASSPDRGGQETQYF
14 | TRBD1 | TRBJ1-4 | few | TRBV7-9 | TGTGCCAGCAGCCCCGACAGGGTTAATGAAAAACTGTTTTTT | CASSPDRVNEKLFF